One sample yielded the 28 T cell receptor beta chains listed below, sequenced in a study of tumor-infiltrating lymphocytes in oesophageal squamous cell carcinoma. Via MiXCR, TCRdb re-called the PCR reads, giving one row per CDR3 protein. In the table there are roughly 16,000 distinct CDR3 sequences, 45% to 50% of which are singletons. Source material: esophageal tumor tissue. All receptors derive from a male donor with esophageal squamous cell carcinoma.

V gene TRBV7-3 combines with J gene TRBJ2-7; D is uncertain. The DNA end is a closer match to TRBJ2-5, so the J assignment may be wrong. Germline loops: CDR1 SGHTA, CDR2 FQGTGA. CDR3 length equals 13 residues. For the CDR3, the DNA is TGTGCCAGCAGCCGCAACCCCCAAGAGACCCAGTACTTC. Its translation: CASSRNPQETQYF.

The chain is built from TRBV4-2 and TRBJ2-1; possibly TRBD2 for D (5 bases). Germline V CDR1 and CDR2: LGHNA, YNFKEQ. Trimming pared 1 base from V and 12 bases from J, leaving 19 bases between. CDR3 size: 15 residues. The CDR3 loop is CASSQGSGSTDTQFF. The CDR3 nucleotides are TGTGCCAGCAGCCAAGGCAGCGGTAGCACAGATACGCAGTTCTTC.

This clonotype occurred a few times. The CDR3 DNA follows: TGTGCCAGTAGTTTCCGGGACTCGATCAAGATGGTGTTCTTC. Translating gives CASSFRDSIKMVFF. V and J are TRBV19 and TRBJ2-1; D might be TRBD2 (6 bases). Trimming cost V 5 bases and J 15 bases, with 23 bases left between them. Germline assignment: CDR1 LNHDA and CDR2 SQIVND (reference sequence). The CDR3 has 14 residues.

The chain couples TRBV7-4 to TRBJ2-2; D is undetermined. CDR1 and CDR2 (germline): SGHVT, SQSDAQ. Trimming pared 1 base from V and 9 bases from J, leaving 9 bases between. The CDR3 consists of 13 residues. The CDR3 DNA sequence: TGTGCCAGCAGCTTAGTGGGTGCCCGGGAGCTGTTTTTT. As protein: CASSLVGARELFF.

A remark on this clonotype: This is likely a read error, given that the CDR3 carries no conserved phenylalanine or tryptophan at its end. The DNA is omitted, as the CDR3 cannot be located on it reliably, and the CDR3 follows TCRdb's listing. The rearrangement joins TRBV11-2 to TRBJ2-3; the table's D call, TRBD2, was not checked against the DNA. The CDR3 sequence runs 18 residues, both termini included. Germline V CDR1 and CDR2: SGHAT, FQNNGV. The CDR3 protein is CASSAPTSGRSYEQYFGP.

Remarks on this clonotype: With a much larger clone just one base away, this may be a read error. This chain connects TRBV27 to TRBJ2-4, with unresolved D. Trimming took 9 bases from V and 0 from J, leaving 15 bases between them. CDR3 length: 15 residues. In germline, CDR1 is MNHEY, CDR2 SMNVEV (reference sequence). In DNA, the CDR3 is TGTGCCAGTTCAAAAAACGCGGTAGCCAAAAACATTCAGTACTTC. Translated, it gives CASSKNAVAKNIQYF.

This clonotype was counted ten times or more. V usage is TRBV28 and J usage is TRBJ2-7; 7 bases fit TRBD1. Germline CDR1 and CDR2: MDHEN and SYDVKM. The CDR3 sequence is 13 residues long. The V gene end was trimmed by 2 bases and the J gene end by 10 bases; junction bases not matched to a gene: 8. The CDR3 DNA reads TGTGCCAGCAGTTTAGTACCGACAGGGTACCAGTACTTC. It encodes CASSLVPTGYQYF.

The rearrangement links TRBV7-9 to TRBJ2-6, with D perhaps assigned TRBD1 or TRBD2 (5 bases each). The DNA end is more similar to TRBJ2-5, so the J call may be wrong. Germline assignment: CDR1 SEHNR and CDR2 FQNEAQ (reference sequence). The CDR3 extends over 15 amino acids. The CDR3 bases are TGTGCCAGCAGTCTCGGGGCAGGCAATAAAGAGACCCAGTACTTC. This gives the protein CASSLGAGNKETQYF.

The CDR3 nucleotides are TGTGCCAGCAGCCCTCGGACTACCGCAGATACGCAGTATTTT. Residues: CASSPRTTADTQYF. This chain links TRBV9 with TRBJ2-3; the D gene is possibly TRBD2 (6 bases). The CDR3 has 14 residues. Germline V gene lookup returns CDR1 SGDLS and CDR2 YYNGEE. Trimming stripped 4 bases from V and 4 bases from J, with 13 bases between. Based on the CDR3 plus reference TRBV9 and TRBJ2-3, the full variable domain is DSGVTQTPKHLITATGQRVTLRCSPRSGDLSVYWYQQSLDQGLQFLIQYYNGEERAKGNILERFSAQQFPDLHSELNLSSLELGDSALYFCASSPRTTADTQYFGPGTRLTVL.

This clonotype is classed as medium-sized (0.01 to 0.1%). The chain is built from TRBV28 and TRBJ2-1; D might be TRBD1 (6 bases). Trimming cost V 6 bases and J 2 bases, with 14 bases left between them. In germline, CDR1 is MDHEN, CDR2 SYDVKM. The CDR3 is made up of 15 amino acids. In DNA, the CDR3 is TGTGCCAGCAGCAAAGGGGGTTCGACCTACAATGAGCAGTTCTTC. Its translation: CASSKGGSTYNEQFF.

The rearrangement uses TRBV12-3 or TRBV12-4 and TRBJ2-3; 12 bases match TRBD2. The end of the DNA aligns better with TRBJ2-1, so the J call may be wrong. The CDR3 contains 16 residues. CDR3 DNA sequence: TGTGCCAGCAGTTTTTTGCTAGCGGGAGGGCCTAATGAGCAGTTCTTC. It codes for CASSFLLAGGPNEQFF.

V and J are TRBV7-6 and TRBJ2-5; D unclear. The CDR3 is 13 amino acids. The germline V and J ends were trimmed by 3 bases and 0 bases, with 5 bases remaining between them. Germline-derived CDR1 and CDR2 are SGHVS and FNYEAQ. CDR3 region: CASSLADQETQYF. CDR3 DNA sequence: TGTGCCAGCAGCTTGGCAGACCAAGAGACCCAGTACTTC. Complete variable domain (other parts from reference TRBV7-6 and TRBJ2-5): GAGVSQSPRYKVTKRGQDVALRCDPISGHVSLYWYRQALGQGPEFLTYFNYEAQQDKSGLPNDRFSAERPEGSISTLTIQRTEQRDSAMYRCASSLADQETQYFGPGTRLLVL.

The chain is built from TRBV28 and TRBJ2-1; 10 nucleotides line up with TRBD2. Gene TRBJ2-5 matches the end of the DNA better, so the J call may be wrong. Germline assignment: CDR1 MDHEN and CDR2 SYDVKM. This CDR3 has 16 amino acids. In DNA form, the CDR3 reads TGTGCCAGCAGTTCCCCCGGGACTAGCGATTGGGAGACCCAGTACTTC. This sequence encodes CASSSPGTSDWETQYF.

V gene TRBV6-1 combines with J gene TRBJ2-1; a weak D match, TRBD1 (6 bases). Matching the DNA end better, TRBJ2-5 makes the J call doubtful. From germline, CDR1 is MNHNS and CDR2 SASEGT. The CDR3 runs 16 residues. CDR3 DNA sequence: TGTGCCAGCAGTGAGGGGGCAGGGGTTCTTTTACTGACCCAGTACTTC. Encoded protein: CASSEGAGVLLLTQYF.

This clonotype was seen many times. The chain uses TRBV18 and TRBJ1-1, with TRBD1 identical over 7 bases. CDR1 and CDR2 (germline): KGHSH, LQKENI. The CDR3 runs to 18 residues. V gave up 3 bases and J gave up 4 bases; unmatched junction bases: 17. CDR3 loop: CASSPTRQGLPSSTEAFF. The DNA of the CDR3 is TGTGCCAGCTCACCCACCCGACAGGGACTCCCCTCGAGCACTGAAGCTTTCTTT.

The gene calls are TRBV7-2 and TRBJ2-1, with 10 bases identical to TRBD2. J was trimmed by 4 bases and V by 5 bases; bases with no gene match: 8. There are 16 residues in the CDR3. Germline CDR1 is SGHTA and CDR2 is FQGNSA. CDR3 nucleotide sequence: TGTGCCAGCAGCCATACCGGGACTAGCGTTTACAATGAGCAGTTCTTC. Protein: CASSHTGTSVYNEQFF.

The chain is built from TRBV7-2 and TRBJ2-5; 8 bases match TRBD1. This CDR3 has 15 amino acids. With V trimmed by 5 bases and J by 11 bases, 16 bases remained unmatched. Germline-derived CDR1 and CDR2 are SGHTA and FQGNSA. CDR3 DNA sequence: TGTGCCAGCAGCCTAATACCGGGACAGGCGAATGAGCAGTACTTC. This encodes CASSLIPGQANEQYF.

This chain connects TRBV7-2 to TRBJ2-5; 12 bases are a match to TRBD2. The DNA end lines up better with TRBJ2-1; the J call may be wrong. The germline gives CDR1 SGHTA, CDR2 FQGNSA. The CDR3 has 19 amino acids. CDR3 protein: CASSPWTSGINSGDNEQFF. The CDR3 DNA is TGTGCCAGCAGCCCCTGGACTAGCGGGATTAACTCTGGGGACAATGAGCAGTTCTTC.

The rearrangement joins TRBV24-1 to TRBJ2-7; 8 positions match TRBD1. CDR1 is KGHDR and CDR2 is SFDVKD in the germline V gene. The CDR3 is 13 residues long. V lost 6 bases and J lost 5; bases outside the gene matches: 5. The CDR3 here is CATSRTGRNEQYF. For the CDR3, the DNA is TGTGCCACCAGTAGGACAGGGCGCAACGAGCAGTACTTC.

This clonotype was found once. The chain employs TRBV11-2 and TRBJ2-5; weak D call: TRBD2 (6 bases). The DNA matches TRBJ2-1 better at its end, which makes the J call doubtful. This CDR3 is 16 amino acids long. CDR1 is SGHAT, CDR2 FQNNGV, per germline. The CDR3 reads CASSTTTSYLDNEQFF. CDR3 coding DNA: TGTGCCAGCAGTACGACAACTAGCTATCTCGACAATGAGCAGTTCTTC.

The chain employs TRBV7-3 and TRBJ2-1; TRBD2 matches at 9 bases. The CDR3 has 17 amino acids. The germline V gene encodes CDR1 SGHTA and CDR2 FQGTGA. V was pared by 2 bases and J by 1 base, with 6 bases of the junction left unmatched. In DNA, the CDR3 is TGTGCCAGCAGCTTAGCGGGGGGGCCTATTTCCTACAATGAGCAGTTCTTC. Encoded protein: CASSLAGGPISYNEQFF.

The gene calls are TRBV10-3 and TRBJ2-3; D is uncertain. V lost 5 bases and J 5 bases, leaving 8 bases between the germline ends. Germline V CDR1 and CDR2: ENHRY, SYGVKD. The CDR3 loop spans 12 amino acids. The CDR3, as DNA: TGTGCCATCAGTCCCGGTGGAGATACGCAGTATTTT. Its translation: CAISPGGDTQYF.

The sample holds one count of this clonotype. The CDR3 nucleotides read TGTGCCACCAGTGATGCTAGCGGGTCCTACAATGAGCAGTTCTTC. Its translation is CATSDASGSYNEQFF. The chain couples TRBV24-1 to TRBJ2-1, with 8 bases identical to TRBD2. V trimming: 3 bases; J trimming: 1 base; junction bases outside the gene matches: 1. Looked up from germline, CDR1 is KGHDR and CDR2 is SFDVKD. There are 15 residues in the CDR3.

V gene TRBV6-6 combines with J gene TRBJ1-2, with 8 positions matching TRBD1. Losses at the gene ends were 0 bases for V and 1 base for J; bases not matched to a gene: 4. Germline CDR1 reads MNHNY; CDR2 reads SVGAGI (reference sequence). The CDR3 spans 16 residues. The CDR3 DNA reads TGTGCCAGCAGTTACTCGACAGGGGCGTATAACTATGGCTACACCTTC. Translating gives CASSYSTGAYNYGYTF.

This clonotype qualifies as large. V and J are TRBV7-9 and TRBJ2-2, with D unresolved. CDR3 length: 14 residues. V lost 0 bases and J lost 3, with 5 bases in between. The germline V gene has CDR1 SEHNR and CDR2 FQNEAQ (reference sequence). The CDR3 is CASSLAGYTGELFF. The CDR3 region has the DNA TGTGCCAGCAGCTTAGCAGGGTACACCGGGGAGCTGTTTTTT.

The chain employs TRBV7-6 and TRBJ1-1, with 7 bases fitting TRBD1. CDR3 length: 15 amino acids. J gave up 5 bases and V 4 bases, and 10 bases lay outside the gene matches. Germline V gene data show CDR1 as SGHVS and CDR2 as FNYEAQ. The CDR3 bases are TGTGCCAGCAGCTCATACGACAGGGCGGGGACTGAAGCTTTCTTT. The encoded protein is CASSSYDRAGTEAFF.

By frequency in the sample, this clonotype is medium-sized (0.01 to 0.1%). CDR3 nucleotide sequence: TGTGCCAGCAGCATAAGACTAGCGGTGAACACCGGGGAGCTGTTTTTT. Its translation is CASSIRLAVNTGELFF. The chain has TRBV7-9 and TRBJ2-2, with 9 bases lining up with TRBD2. This CDR3 has 16 amino acids. Germline trimming cut 5 bases from V and 1 base from J; bases unmatched to any gene: 5. Per germline, CDR1 SEHNR and CDR2 FQNEAQ (reference sequence).

This clonotype has just a few counts. The rearrangement links TRBV7-2 to TRBJ2-5; 8 bases are shared with TRBD2. With the DNA end fitting TRBJ2-1 better, the J assignment may be wrong. CDR3 size: 16 residues. Per the germline V gene, CDR1 is SGHTA and CDR2 is FQGNSA. CDR3 in DNA: TGTGCCAGCAGCTCCCCCGAAAGGACTAGCACAATTGAGCAGTTCTTC. Its translation is CASSSPERTSTIEQFF.